This entry lists 8 T cell receptor beta chains sequenced from one sample in a study of Tregs in tolerant kidney transplant recipients. Related graft donors supplied nonmyeloablative bone marrow transplants, and mixed chimerism was transient. Produced via immunoSEQ multiplex PCR; TCRdb's table is partial and in-frame only. The table shows approximately 82,000 clones, with 93% occurring only once. Sequencing was performed on CD4+ T cells from blood (PBMCs), taken 12 months after the transplant. These receptors originate from a human patient who received a combined kidney and bone marrow transplant. The T cells may come from the graft donor.

The chain couples TRBV5-4 to TRBJ2-2; 9 bases fit TRBD1. V shed 1 base, J shed 5 bases, and the junction held 9 bases outside the gene matches. Per germline, CDR1 SGHNT and CDR2 YYREEE (reference sequence). The CDR3 spans 17 residues. The CDR3 nucleotides read TGTGCCAGCAGCTTGCGTTTGGGACAGGGTAAAACCGGGGAGCTGTTTTTT. Encoded protein: CASSLRLGQGKTGELFF.

V is TRBV2 and J is TRBJ2-3; 7 bases are shared with TRBD1. CDR1 is SNHLY and CDR2 is FYNNEI in the germline V gene. With 5 bases clipped from V and 4 bases from J, the junction kept 3 bases outside the gene matches. The CDR3 runs to 13 residues. CDR3 in DNA: TGTGCCAGCAGTTTAGGGGGCGCAGATACGCAGTATTTT. It specifies CASSLGGADTQYF.

The CDR3 here is CASSLGAIPGNTIYF. The CDR3 DNA reads as TGTGCCAGCAGCTTAGGAGCCATCCCTGGAAACACCATATATTTT. V usage is TRBV11-2 and J usage is TRBJ1-3; D gene uncertain. Trimming removed 1 base at V and 2 bases at J, with 9 bases between. This CDR3 spans 15 amino acids. The germline CDR1 and CDR2 sequences are SGHAT and FQNNGV.

The chain recombines TRBV29-1 with TRBJ1-2, with D perhaps TRBD1 (6 bases). From germline, CDR1 is SQVTM and CDR2 ANQGSEA. CDR3 length: 13 residues. V lost 6 bases and J 8 bases, leaving 19 bases between the germline ends. CDR3 loop: CSVLRGGGRGYTF. The CDR3 DNA reads TGCAGCGTCCTAAGGGGGGGCGGTCGGGGCTACACCTTC.

As DNA, the CDR3 is TGTGCCAGCAGCGTCCGGGACAGGGGTTCCTACGAGCAGTACTTC. Translating it yields CASSVRDRGSYEQYF. The genes are TRBV9 and TRBJ2-7; 10 bases agree with TRBD1. The length of the CDR3 is 15 residues. Germline V gene data show CDR1 as SGDLS and CDR2 as YYNGEE. J lost 1 base, V lost 2 bases, and 3 bases had no gene match.

The rearrangement joins TRBV5-1 to TRBJ2-3; the D gene is possibly TRBD1 (6 bases). Trimming removed 4 bases from V and 3 bases from J, with 12 bases in between. The CDR3 loop spans 14 amino acids. Germline CDR1 reads SGHRS; CDR2 reads YFSETQ. The CDR3 region has the DNA TGCGCCAGCAGCCCGGGACACGGGACAGATACGCAGTATTTT. Its translation: CASSPGHGTDTQYF.

The rearrangement joins TRBV7-9 to TRBJ1-1; D may be TRBD1 (6 bases). CDR3 length equals 15 residues. Germline CDR1 SEHNR, CDR2 FQNEAQ (reference sequence). The V gene lost 5 bases and the J gene lost 1 base, with 14 bases spanning the gap. CDR3 coding DNA: TGTGCCAGCAGCCCACAGGGAAGGGGGAACACTGAAGCTTTCTTT. Amino acids: CASSPQGRGNTEAFF.

Notes on this clone: One junction end does not reproduce the germline sequence, and a read error may be involved. V gene TRBV6-1 combines with J gene TRBJ2-7; the D gene is possibly TRBD1 (5 bases). CDR3 length: 17 residues. Germline V gives CDR1 MNHNS, CDR2 SASEGT. The CDR3: CASSEVPRVSYNYEQYF. The CDR3, as DNA: TGTGCCAGCAGCGAAGTACCCAGGGTCTCCTACAACTACGAGCAGTACTTC.